This T cell receptor beta chain originates from a study of blood T cell repertoires in COVID-19. Germline V gene data show CDR1 as KGHDR and CDR2 as SFDVKD. Unmatched junction bases numbered 19, after V lost 12 bases and J lost 8 bases. This CDR3 region has 15 residues. The protocol was immunoSEQ multiplex PCR, while the TCRdb copy is restricted to in-frame clones and leaves out a portion. The data hold about 190,000 clones, with 90% observed a single time. The source material was peripheral blood. This clonotype originated in a man between 50 and 59 years old with acute or convalescent COVID-19. The chain is built from TRBV24-1 and TRBJ1-2, with TRBD1 matching 8 bases. This CDR3 is CAPNTSGTGFFGYTF. The CDR3 region has the DNA TGTGCCCCCAACACTTCCGGGACAGGCTTCTTCGGCTACACCTTC.